A single sample is the source of the 17 T cell receptor beta chains below, sequenced in a study of metastatic and nonmetastatic thyroid tumors. Prior to thyroid surgery, none of the patients had received any treatment. TCRdb re-called the PCR reads via MiXCR. This sample carries some 29,000 clones, 6% to 9.5% of them seen once, and the ten largest clones take just under 45%. Sequencing was performed on blood. The source of these receptors is a female donor with papillary thyroid cancer or a benign thyroid nodule (not recorded which). Some clones in this sample may be carry-over from other donors' samples.

This clone was detected a few times. The chain is built from TRBV5-6 and TRBJ1-4, with D possibly matching TRBD1 (5 bases). Trimming shortened V by 0 bases and J by 7 bases, and 10 bases separated the two germline ends. Germline CDR1 reads SGHDT; CDR2 reads YYEEEE. This CDR3 spans 14 amino acids. The CDR3 nucleotides read TGTGCCAGCAGCTTGGGAGGGACGCGTGAAAAACTGTTTTTT. Encoded protein: CASSLGGTREKLFF.

Details on this clone: A much larger clone differs by one base, so this may be a read error. Other nucleotide sequences from this sample produce the same CDR3. V and J are TRBV5-1 and TRBJ2-3; D is ambiguous. V shed 5 bases and J shed 4 bases, with 17 bases lying between them. This CDR3 region has 15 residues. Looked up from germline, CDR1 is SGHRS and CDR2 is YFSETQ. The CDR3 spells CASSRTSGPSDTQYF. CDR3 DNA sequence: TGCGCCAGCAGTCGGACCAGTGGGCCATCAGATACGCAGTATTTT.

As for this clone: A much larger clone differs by one base, so this may be a read error. The chain links TRBV18 to TRBJ2-3; 13 bases agree with TRBD2. Germline trimming cut 5 bases from V and 4 bases from J; bases unmatched to any gene: 6. The CDR3 runs to 16 residues. CDR1 is KGHSH, CDR2 LQKENI, per germline. CDR3 residues: CASSTRTSGGSDTQYF. The CDR3 nucleotides are TGTGCCAGCTCAACCCGGACTAGCGGGGGATCAGATACGCAGTATTTT.

This clone was seen many times. V is TRBV5-6 and J is TRBJ1-1, with TRBD1 identical over 7 bases. The J segment lost 8 bases and the V segment lost 4 bases, leaving 17 bases of the junction unmatched. The CDR3 contains 16 residues. Germline CDR1 is SGHDT and CDR2 is YYEEEE. The CDR3, as DNA: TGTGCCAGCAGCCACCTAGCCGTCCGACAGGGCTACGAAGCTTTCTTT. This encodes CASSHLAVRQGYEAFF.

The table lists this clone with a few counts. The CDR3 is CASSEQGRATGELFF. The CDR3 DNA reads TGTGCCAGTTCTGAACAGGGGAGGGCCACCGGGGAGCTGTTTTTT. The rearrangement joins TRBV19 to TRBJ2-2; the D gene could be TRBD1 or TRBD2 (7 bases each). V dropped 8 bases and J dropped 4 bases, with 17 bases sitting between them. Looked up from germline, CDR1 is LNHDA and CDR2 is SQIVND (reference sequence). This CDR3 has 15 residues.

This clone has a count of ten or more. The chain joins TRBV4-1 to TRBJ2-3, with 10 bases aligning to TRBD2. Germline CDR1 MGHRA, CDR2 YSYEKL. V shed 1 base and J 2 bases; nucleotides not matched to a gene: 12. The CDR3 contains 19 residues. The CDR3 spells CASSQGLAGEPGVTDTQYF. The CDR3 nucleotides are TGCGCCAGCAGCCAAGGGCTAGCGGGGGAACCGGGTGTCACAGATACGCAGTATTTT.

This clone was seen at least ten times. V is TRBV6-1 and J is TRBJ2-1; possible D gene TRBD2, 6 bases. Germline assignment: CDR1 MNHNS and CDR2 SASEGT. V was pared by 6 bases and J by 0 bases, with 12 bases between. CDR3 length equals 15 residues. The CDR3 is CASSRAGSSYNEQFF. The CDR3 DNA is TGTGCCAGCAGCCGAGCGGGTAGCTCCTACAATGAGCAGTTCTTC.

With regard to this clone: This may stem from a read error, because a much larger clone lies one nucleotide away. The chain has TRBV15 and TRBJ2-5, with TRBD2 identical over 9 bases. This CDR3 is 13 amino acids long. CDR1 and CDR2 (germline): LNHNV, YYDKDF (reference sequence). The CDR3 loop reads CATSVIAGETQHF. CDR3 coding DNA: TGTGCCACCAGTGTCATAGCGGGAGAGACCCAGCACTTC. The full variable domain, completed using reference TRBV15 and TRBJ2-5, is DAMVIQNPRYQVTQFGKPVTLSCSQTLNHNVMYWYQQKSSQAPKLLFHYYDKDFNNEADTPDNFQSRRPNTSFCFLDIRSPGLGDTAMYLCATSVIAGETQHFGPGTRLLVL.

This clone was seen repeatedly, ten times or more. The rearrangement joins TRBV6-1 to TRBJ2-4; D not certain. This CDR3 is built from 22 residues. V lost 0 bases, J lost 0 bases, and 27 bases lay in between. In germline, CDR1 is MNHNS, CDR2 SASEGT. The CDR3 DNA sequence: TGTGCCAGCAGTGAAGCTCGGGCTCCCCCTTTAGGGCCCCGGCGAGCCAAAAACATTCAGTACTTC. Protein product: CASSEARAPPLGPRRAKNIQYF.

This clone was detected many times. This rearrangement joins TRBV6-4 to TRBJ1-4; D is undetermined. The CDR3 is made up of 13 amino acids. Deletions cut 4 bases from V and 8 bases from J, with 11 bases between. The germline CDR1 and CDR2 sequences are MRHNA and SNTAGT. DNA of the CDR3: TGTGCCAGCAGTGTTTCGTTTGGAGAAAAACTGTTTTTT. Translating gives CASSVSFGEKLFF.

There are many counts of this clone. The V and J genes are TRBV3-1 and TRBJ1-6; D call uncertain. The CDR3 totals 16 residues. Trimming shortened V by 2 bases and J by 10 bases, and 18 bases separated the two germline ends. Germline V gene lookup returns CDR1 LGHDT and CDR2 YNNKEL (reference sequence). The CDR3 bases are TGTGCCAGCAGCCAAAATAGTTGGTCAGTAGGGTCACCCCTCCACTTT. This codes for CASSQNSWSVGSPLHF. Variable domain in full (rest from reference TRBV3-1 and TRBJ1-6): DTAVSQTPKYLVTQMGNDKSIKCEQNLGHDTMYWYKQDSKKFLKIMFSYNNKELIINETVPNRFSPKSPDKAHLNLHINSLELGDSAVYFCASSQNSWSVGSPLHFGNGTRLTVT.

At least ten counts were recorded for this clone. This CDR3 reads CASSSSLAGAIYEQYF. The CDR3, as DNA: TGTGCCAGCAGCTCGTCTTTAGCGGGTGCTATCTACGAGCAGTACTTC. V and J are TRBV11-2 and TRBJ2-7; 7 nucleotides align to TRBD2. The CDR3 has 16 residues. Germline V gene lookup returns CDR1 SGHAT and CDR2 FQNNGV. V dropped 4 bases and J dropped 3; count of bases not matched to a gene: 12. The complete variable domain, with remaining parts taken from reference TRBV11-2 and TRBJ2-7, reads EAGVAQSPRYKIIEKRQSVAFWCNPISGHATLYWYQQILGQGPKLLIQFQNNGVVDDSQLPKDRFSAERLKGVDSTLKIQPAKLEDSAVYLCASSSSLAGAIYEQYFGPGTRLTVT.

This clone appeared many times. This chain joins TRBV2 and TRBJ2-7, with TRBD1 matching over 9 bases. With 8 bases clipped from V and 6 bases from J, the junction kept 11 bases outside the gene matches. Per germline, CDR1 SNHLY and CDR2 FYNNEI. This CDR3 has 14 residues. The CDR3 DNA sequence: TGTGCCAGCCACCCGACAGGGGGGATCGGCGAGCAGTACTTC. This encodes CASHPTGGIGEQYF.

This clone was seen at least ten times. V usage is TRBV13 and J usage is TRBJ2-3; tentative D call: TRBD2 (6 bases). CDR1 PRHDT and CDR2 FYEKMQ come from the germline V gene (reference sequence). CDR3 size: 18 residues. Trimming cost V 4 bases and J 2 bases, with 22 bases left between them. The chain's CDR3 is CASSSFRDSTVNTDTQYF. The DNA of the CDR3 is TGTGCCAGCAGCTCCTTCCGGGACTCGACCGTGAACACAGATACGCAGTATTTT.

This clone was seen a few times. The V call is TRBV5-1, the J call TRBJ2-3; D is unresolved. Germline-derived CDR1 and CDR2 are SGHRS and YFSETQ. The CDR3 consists of 14 residues. V lost 6 bases, J lost 1 base, and 12 bases lay in between. CDR3 coding DNA: TGCGCCAGCAACCCAAGACTCCGCACAGATACGCAGTATTTT. It is translated as CASNPRLRTDTQYF.

This clone was seen ten or more times. V usage is TRBV6-1 and J usage is TRBJ2-7, with 7 bases identical to TRBD1. Germline CDR1 reads MNHNS; CDR2 reads SASEGT. Unmatched junction bases numbered 1, after V lost 2 bases and J lost 9 bases. The CDR3 extends over 11 amino acids. CDR3 nucleotide sequence: TGTGCCAGCAGTGAACGGGACAGGCAGTACTTC. Residues: CASSERDRQYF.

This clone was found many times. V and J are TRBV6-4 and TRBJ1-1; D is possibly TRBD1 (6 bases). Germline V CDR1 and CDR2: MRHNA, SNTAGT. V was pared by 6 bases and J by 5 bases, with 16 bases between. This CDR3 is built from 14 residues. The CDR3 DNA reads as TGTGCCAGCAGGGACACCGATAGGGGGACTGAAGCTTTCTTT. Its protein is CASRDTDRGTEAFF.